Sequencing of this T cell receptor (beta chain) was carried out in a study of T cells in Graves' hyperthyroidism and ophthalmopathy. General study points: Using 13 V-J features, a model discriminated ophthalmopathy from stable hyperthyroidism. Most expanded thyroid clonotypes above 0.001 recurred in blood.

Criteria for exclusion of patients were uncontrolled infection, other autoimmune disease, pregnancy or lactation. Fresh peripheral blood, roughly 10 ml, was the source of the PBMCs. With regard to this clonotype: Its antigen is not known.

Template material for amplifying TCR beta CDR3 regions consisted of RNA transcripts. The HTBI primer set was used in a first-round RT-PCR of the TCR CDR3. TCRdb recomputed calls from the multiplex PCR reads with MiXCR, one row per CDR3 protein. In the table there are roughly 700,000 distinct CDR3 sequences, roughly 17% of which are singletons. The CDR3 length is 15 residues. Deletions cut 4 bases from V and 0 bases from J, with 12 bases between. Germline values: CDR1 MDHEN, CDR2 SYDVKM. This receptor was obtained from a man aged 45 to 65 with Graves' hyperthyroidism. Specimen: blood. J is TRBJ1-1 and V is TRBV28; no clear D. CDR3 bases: TGTGCCAGCAGTTCCCGGGTTTTAGTGAACACTGAAGCTTTCTTT. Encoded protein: CASSSRVLVNTEAFF.